These T cell receptor beta chains were read from a single sample in a study of CD8 T cells in ankylosing spondylitis. TCRdb processed the 5' RACE reads anew with MiXCR; each CDR3 protein has one entry. The table has 450,000 to 550,000 distinct CDR3 sequences, about 5% seen once. The material sequenced was blood, either unsorted or a sorted T cell fraction (not recorded which). The receptors were sampled from a male donor with ankylosing spondylitis. Both conserved end residues are trimmed from each CDR3.

v_call cdr3_aa
TRBV11-2 ASSEYFRAGELF
TRBV28 ASSLSGVAKNIQY
TRBV20-1 SATGWMGGYT
TRBV4-2 ASSSGGQLNEKLF
TRBV20-1 SARDGTLGHNEQF
TRBV5-1 ASSLAPGVPNEQF
TRBV7-2 ASSPGSDRMNTEAF
TRBV7-2 ASSLQLAGGHNEQF
TRBV28 ASSLVAGEDGETQY
TRBV10-3 AISRPSGKEIGNEQF
TRBV5-1 ASKGGADTQY
TRBV28 ASSTFRQAVRGQETQY
TRBV27 ASSWDRGAGELF
TRBV27 ASSSPGLAPNEQF
TRBV9 ASSVTDRDRGGGYT
TRBV3-1 ASSQSERRYQETQY
TRBV18 ASSADSSYNEQF
TRBV4-2 ASSQGPGGEAF
TRBV27 ASRLGTSGRAYEQY
TRBV5-1 ASSRETNEKLF
TRBV7-9 ASSPPGFSTGELF
TRBV20-1 SARTPQENRALGTQY
TRBV4-1 ASSQRVSLGGELF
TRBV2 ASSDSPLAGGH
TRBV10-3 AIGAREGLWNEQF
TRBV12-3/TRBV12-4 ASSRGLAGGVIPGELF
TRBV2 ASSRQRYEQY
TRBV11-2 ASSPTRLAGGTYNEQF
TRBV7-9 ASSLDYAEAF
TRBV5-1 ASSLGRRSSYEQY
TRBV20-1 SARDHRGPYNEQF
TRBV6-1 ASRGITGSETQY
TRBV7-6 ASSLAFSVLDEQF
TRBV2 ASALQETQY
TRBV18 ASSTASTGDWGYT
TRBV20-1 SAGTGPRETQY
TRBV5-1 ASSLELPREDTQY
TRBV20-1 SASRDRNTEAF
TRBV4-1 ASSSPGRGHNQPQH
TRBV20-1 SARGTRSSYNEQF
TRBV21-1 ASERRGARGNQPQH
TRBV6-1 ASRERGMRNEQF
TRBV7-6 ASSSTFPRGSSSYEQY
TRBV6-5 ASKTGVYEQY
TRBV25-1 ASRRGSSGNTIY
TRBV12-3/TRBV12-4 ASSLRTADQPQH
TRBV6-1 AVRTVNTEAF
TRBV7-2 ASSFRTGSPYEQY
TRBV4-1 ASSQGQGAAGELF
TRBV20-1 SAGGVRPTGYTDTQY
TRBV6-5 ASSYTGANTGELF
TRBV24-1 ATSGKGGTDTQY
TRBV10-3 AIAGGPNEQF
TRBV20-1 SARARPSGTGYNSPLH
TRBV5-1 ASSIGLALDAEF
TRBV20-1 SVPTRRSTDTQY
TRBV12-3/TRBV12-4 ASTLSWSVYGYT
TRBV6-2/TRBV6-3 ASTQRTGLYNEQF
TRBV12-3/TRBV12-4 ASQNMTEYTGELF